Here is one T cell receptor (beta chain) with its context. Its target is unknown. From germline, CDR1 is SEHNR and CDR2 FQNEAQ (reference sequence). This CDR3 is built from 14 residues. Trimming removed 10 bases from V and 0 bases from J; junction bases left unmatched: 6. These data come from a study of cytomegalovirus exposure and HLA in healthy donors. Study-wide results and limits: The study listed 150 to 200 cytomegalovirus-associated TCR beta chains.

Libraries were prepared by immunoSEQ multiplex PCR; TCRdb keeps only in-frame clonotypes and omits some of them. The sample shows 250,000 or so clones, nearly 90% of them seen only once. The receptor was isolated from a woman aged 18-30 years in good health and CMV-seronegative. The chain uses TRBV7-9 and TRBJ2-1; 7 nucleotides agree with TRBD2. Sequencing was performed on PBMCs. CDR3 sequence (DNA): TGTGCCACGTCTAGCGGCAACTCCTACAATGAGCAGTTCTTC. It codes for CATSSGNSYNEQFF.